This T cell receptor (beta chain) was found in a study of T cell responses to AZD1222 COVID-19 vaccine. Notes on the study in general: An increase in Spike-specific TCR breadth and depth was observed after two AZD1222 doses. Clonal diversity may have been underestimated in mostly white British donors. Baseline seropositives among AZD1222 recipients totaled only five to seven.

Profiled with immunoSEQ multiplex PCR; TCRdb holds only in-frame clones, not every one. The sample includes tens of thousands of clones, approximately 92% of them seen just once. This clone was counted once. The antigen is not known. This CDR3 comprises 14 residues. CDR1 is SGHNT, CDR2 YYREEE, per germline (reference sequence). J was trimmed by 4 bases and V by 0 bases; bases with no gene match: 0. Some second doses came at about 4 weeks and others at about 12 weeks; these were pooled. The source is an adult who received the AZD1222 COVID-19 vaccine. Specimen: peripheral blood, collected 28 days after the second AZD1222 dose. The chain couples TRBV5-4 to TRBJ1-4, with 7 bases aligning to TRBD1. CDR3 DNA sequence: TGTGCCAGCAGCTTGGACAGGGGTAATGAAAAACTGTTTTTT. This sequence encodes CASSLDRGNEKLFF. Drawing the rest from reference TRBV5-4 and TRBJ1-4, the complete variable domain is ETGVTQSPTHLIKTRGQQVTLRCSSQSGHNTVSWYQQALGQGPQFIFQYYREEENGRGNFPPRFSGLQFPNYSSELNVNALELDDSALYLCASSLDRGNEKLFFGSGTQLSVL.